This entry is about one T cell receptor beta chain. The data are from a study of monozygotic twins with inflammatory bowel disease. Reprocessing the 5' RACE reads, TCRdb reports a single entry for every CDR3 protein and omits DNA. This sample's clone table lists approximately 400,000 distinct CDR3 sequences. This CDR3 is 14 amino acids long. CDR1 and CDR2 (germline): MNHNS, SASEGT. This TCR was sampled from a human donor with ulcerative colitis or Crohn's disease, or a healthy co-twin of an affected twin (not recorded which). The sequenced sample was blood. The chain links TRBV6-1 to TRBJ2-2; TCRdb lists TRBD2, though no DNA is available to test this call. CDR3 amino acids: CASKARELTGELFF.